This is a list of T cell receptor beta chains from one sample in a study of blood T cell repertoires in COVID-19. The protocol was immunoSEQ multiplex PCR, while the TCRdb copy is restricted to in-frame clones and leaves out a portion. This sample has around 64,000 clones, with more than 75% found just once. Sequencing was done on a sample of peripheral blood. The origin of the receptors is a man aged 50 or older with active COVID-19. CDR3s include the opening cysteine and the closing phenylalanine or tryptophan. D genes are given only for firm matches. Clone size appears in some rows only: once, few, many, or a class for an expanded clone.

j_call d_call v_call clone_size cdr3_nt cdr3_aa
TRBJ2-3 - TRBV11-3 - TGTGCCAGCAGCTTAGCTGGGGGACTCACAGATACGCAGTATTTT CASSLAGGLTDTQYF
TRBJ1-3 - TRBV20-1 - TGCAGTGCTAGTGACAGGCTTTCCTCTGGAAACACCATATATTTT CSASDRLSSGNTIYF
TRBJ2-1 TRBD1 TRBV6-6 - TGTGCCAGCAGAGCGAACGCCGGGACAGGGGGTCATGAGCAGTTCTTC CASRANAGTGGHEQFF
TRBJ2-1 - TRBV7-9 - TGTGCCAGCAGCTTATTAGCTAACAATGAGCAGTTCTTC CASSLLANNEQFF
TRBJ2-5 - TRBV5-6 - TGTGCCAGCAGCTCTTATGGACTGTCAGAGACCCAGTACTTC CASSSYGLSETQYF
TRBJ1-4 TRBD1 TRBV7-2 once TGTGCCAGCAGCTTACGGACAGGACAAGAAAAACTGTTTTTT CASSLRTGQEKLFF
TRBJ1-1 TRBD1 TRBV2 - TGTGCCAGCAGTGTGCAGGGGGGGAACACTGAAGCTTTCTTT CASSVQGGNTEAFF
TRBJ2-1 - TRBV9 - TGTGCCAGCAGCGCAGACTCCGCCAACCCGCACAATGAGCAGTTCTTC CASSADSANPHNEQFF
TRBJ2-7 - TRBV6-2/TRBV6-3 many TGTGCCAGCAGTAGTAGTGGTTGGGGGGACGAGCAGTACTTC CASSSSGWGDEQYF
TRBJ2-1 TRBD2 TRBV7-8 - TGTGCCAGCAGCCCAGCGACTAGCGGGATTCGCAATGAGCAGTTCTTC CASSPATSGIRNEQFF
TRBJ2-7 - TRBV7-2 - TGTGCCAGCAGCTTAGGGGGAGGAGAAAAGTTTCAGCAGTACTTC CASSLGGGEKFQQYF
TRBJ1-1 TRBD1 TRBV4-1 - TGCGCCAGCAGCCAGGGACAGTCCCGGCTTCTGAACACTGAAGCTTTCTTT CASSQGQSRLLNTEAFF
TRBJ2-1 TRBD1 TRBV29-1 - TGCAGCGTTAAGGACAGGGGGCGAGAGCAGTTCTTC CSVKDRGREQFF
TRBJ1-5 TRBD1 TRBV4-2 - TGTGCCAGCAGCCAAGGTCCCCAGGGGGATCAGCCCCAGCATTTT CASSQGPQGDQPQHF
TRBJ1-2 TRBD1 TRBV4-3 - TGCGCCAGCAGCCAAGATCTTTCCGGGACAGGGAGCTATGGCTACACCTTC CASSQDLSGTGSYGYTF
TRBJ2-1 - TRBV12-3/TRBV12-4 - TGTGCCAGCAGGGGACTCGAGGGAAATGAGCAGTTCTTC CASRGLEGNEQFF
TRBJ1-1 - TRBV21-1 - TGTGCCAGCAGCAAATGGGGACAGGGCTGGCAGTACATACATAAAAACACTGAAGCTTTCTTT CASSKWGQGWQYIHKNTEAFF
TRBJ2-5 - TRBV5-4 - TGTGCCAGCAGCGCCGCGGGGGCAGCGGAGACCCAGTACTTC CASSAAGAAETQYF
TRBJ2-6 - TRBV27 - TGTGCCAGCAGCCCCTCAGATGCCTTTGGGGCCAACGTCCTGACTTTC CASSPSDAFGANVLTF
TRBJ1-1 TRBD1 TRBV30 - TGTGCCCGGTCCGGGACAGGGGACACTGAAGCTTTCTTT CARSGTGDTEAFF
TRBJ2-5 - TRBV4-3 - TGCGCCAGCAGCCCGACAAACGCCCAAGAGACCCAGTACTTC CASSPTNAQETQYF
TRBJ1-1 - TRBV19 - TGTGCCAGTAGGACCGGGGGGTCGTCGGCTGAAGCTTTCTTT CASRTGGSSAEAFF
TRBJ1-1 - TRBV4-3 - TGCGCCAGCAGCCCACAAGACGGGGCAAAGGGGGTAGATACTGAAGCTTTCTTT CASSPQDGAKGVDTEAFF
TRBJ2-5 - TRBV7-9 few TGTGCCAGCAGCCGCTCTCGCGCAGGTTGGGAAGAGACCCAGTACTTC CASSRSRAGWEETQYF
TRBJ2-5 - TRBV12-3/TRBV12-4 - TGTGCCAGCAGTTTTGGGGGGAAAAAGACCCAGTACTTC CASSFGGKKTQYF
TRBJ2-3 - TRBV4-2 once TGTGCCAGCAGCCCACAGGGCATAGATACGCAGTATTTT CASSPQGIDTQYF
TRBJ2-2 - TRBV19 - TGTGCCAGTATCCCAGGGCCGTACACCGGGGAGCTGTTTTTT CASIPGPYTGELFF
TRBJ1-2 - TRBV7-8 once TGTGCCAGCAGCTTAGGCCAGAACTATGGCTACACCTTC CASSLGQNYGYTF
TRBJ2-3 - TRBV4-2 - TGTGCCAGCAGCCTCGGACTTTTCACAGATACGCAGTATTTT CASSLGLFTDTQYF
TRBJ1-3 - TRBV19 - TGTGCCAGTCGGGGAACCTCTGGAAACACCATATATTTT CASRGTSGNTIYF
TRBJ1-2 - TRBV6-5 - TGTGCCAGCAGTCCCACAGGGCCCCGGGCTGGCTACACCTTC CASSPTGPRAGYTF
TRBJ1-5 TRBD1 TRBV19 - TGTGCCAGTAGTATAGAGGGCACAGGGGGCTTCAATCAGCCCCAGCATTTT CASSIEGTGGFNQPQHF
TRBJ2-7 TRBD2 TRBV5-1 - TGCGCCAGCAGCTCCCTAGCGGGAAGCTACGAGCAGTACTTC CASSSLAGSYEQYF
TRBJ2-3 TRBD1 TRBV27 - TGTGCCAGCAGTTTAATTGGGACAGGGATGGATACGCAGTATTTT CASSLIGTGMDTQYF
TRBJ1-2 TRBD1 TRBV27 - TGTGCCAGCAGTTGGACAGGGGGTCAGGGGGGCTACACCTTC CASSWTGGQGGYTF
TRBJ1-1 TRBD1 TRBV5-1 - TGCGCCAGCAGCGGACGACAGGGGGCGCTAGGAGGGACTGAAGCTTTCTTT CASSGRQGALGGTEAFF
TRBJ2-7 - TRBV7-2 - TGTGCCAGCAGCTTAGGCCAGGTCTACGAGCAGTACTTC CASSLGQVYEQYF
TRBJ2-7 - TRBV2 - TGTGCCAGCAGTGCACCCTTCAGCTACGAGCAGTACTTC CASSAPFSYEQYF
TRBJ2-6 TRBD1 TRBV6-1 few TGTGCCAGCAGTGCTGGGACAGGGGTAGGTGGGGCCAACGTCCTGACTTTC CASSAGTGVGGANVLTF
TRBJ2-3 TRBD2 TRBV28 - TGTGCCAGCAGTTTACGGGAGGCTACGCAGTATTTT CASSLREATQYF
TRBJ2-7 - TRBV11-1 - TGTGCCAGCAGCTTTGTCGAGGGGGGGTACGAGCAGTACTTC CASSFVEGGYEQYF
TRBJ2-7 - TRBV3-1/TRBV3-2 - TGTGCCAGCAGCCGACAGGTATTCCACGAGCAGTACTTC CASSRQVFHEQYF
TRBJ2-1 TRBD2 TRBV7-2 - TGTGCCAGCAGCTTAGAGAGCGGGAGGGCGTACAATGAGCAGTTCTTC CASSLESGRAYNEQFF
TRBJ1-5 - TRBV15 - TGTGCCTCTTCGACAGGCCCCAATCAGCCCCAGCATTTT CASSTGPNQPQHF
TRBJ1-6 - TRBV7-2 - TGTGCCAGCAGCAATCAACAGGGCTCACCCCTCCACTTT CASSNQQGSPLHF
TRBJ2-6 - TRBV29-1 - TGCAGCGTGGCGTCTAGCCTGGGGGCCAACGTCCTGACTTTC CSVASSLGANVLTF
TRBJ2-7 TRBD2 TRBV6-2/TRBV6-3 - TGTGCCAGCAGTCCCCGTCTTGCGGGAGGGATCTCCTACGAGCAGTACTTC CASSPRLAGGISYEQYF
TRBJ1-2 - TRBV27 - TGTGCCAGCAGTTTTGGGGCAGGCCTGGGGTATGGCTACACCTTC CASSFGAGLGYGYTF
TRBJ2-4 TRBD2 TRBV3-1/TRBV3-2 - TGTGCCAGCAGCCAAGATACAGCGGGAGGGCCGGGGCTGTACTTC CASSQDTAGGPGLYF
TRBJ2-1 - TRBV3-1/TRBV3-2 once TGTGCCAGCAGCCTTAGCTCCTACAATGAGCAGTTCTTC CASSLSSYNEQFF
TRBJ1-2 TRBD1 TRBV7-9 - TGTGCCAGCAGCCCGGAACAGGGGGCTGTGGACTATGGCTACACCTTC CASSPEQGAVDYGYTF
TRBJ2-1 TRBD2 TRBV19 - TGTGCCACCCACCCCTTGACTAGCGGGCCCAGTGGTGAGCAGTTCTTC CATHPLTSGPSGEQFF
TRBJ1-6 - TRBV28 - TGTGGTACTTTTAGCTCCTATAATTCACCCCTCCACTTT CGTFSSYNSPLHF
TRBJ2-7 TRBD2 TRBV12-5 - TGTGCTAGTGGTCCCTGTCATAGCGGGAGATGCTACGAGCAGTACTTC CASGPCHSGRCYEQYF
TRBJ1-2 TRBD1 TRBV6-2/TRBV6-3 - TGTGCCAGCAGTTCCGGGACAGGTCTTAACTATGGCTACACCTTC CASSSGTGLNYGYTF
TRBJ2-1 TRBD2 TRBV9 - TGTGCCAGCAGCCTAGCGGGAGGGCCAGGGAATGAGCAGTTCTTC CASSLAGGPGNEQFF
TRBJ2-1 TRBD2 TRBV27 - TGTGCCAGCAGTTTAGTCGGGGAGGGCCGGGACGATGAGCAGTTCTTC CASSLVGEGRDDEQFF
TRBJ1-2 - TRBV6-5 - TGTGCCAGCAGTTACTCAACCGGGAATGGCTACACCTTC CASSYSTGNGYTF